This T cell receptor (beta chain) was sequenced during a study of chronic HIV infection and antiretroviral therapy. Each CDR3 protein is one row after TCRdb ran MiXCR on the 5' RACE reads. The sample has more than 25,000 distinct CDR3 sequences, more than 7.5% seen once. CDR3 length: 14 residues. The germline gives CDR1 SEHNR, CDR2 FQNEAQ (reference sequence). This clonotype was detected only a few times. A single base separates this from a much larger clone, so it may be a read error. This sequence was found in an adult who had HIV and had not received antiretroviral therapy, or was an uninfected healthy control (not recorded which). This chain uses TRBV7-9 with TRBJ2-2; tentative D call: TRBD1 (5 bases). The sequencing sample was made of peripheral blood. This CDR3 is CTSSTTAYTGELFF. CDR3 in DNA: TGTACCAGCAGTACGACAGCCTACACCGGGGAGCTGTTTTTT. Together with reference TRBV7-9 and TRBJ2-2, the CDR3 gives the full variable domain: DTGVSQNPRHKITKRGQNVTFRCDPISEHNRLYWYRQTLGQGPEFLTYFQNEAQLEKSRLLSDRFSAERPKGSFSTLEIQRTEQGDSAMYLCTSSTTAYTGELFFGEGSRLTVL.